Each of the 31 T cell receptor beta chains below was sequenced from the same sample in a study of blood T cell repertoires in COVID-19 (dated by TCRdb to about 2020). To prepare the library, the immunoSEQ multiplex PCR assay was applied. TCRdb carries this immuneACCESS record with in-frame sequences only. Its versions omit some clonotypes, under half of them owing to an unresolved V gene in the studies checked, with the rest unexplained. The table for this sample lists approximately 150,000 clones; about four fifths of them were counted only once. The top ten hold less than 4% of the sample. The sample was PBMCs or T cells enriched from blood (not recorded which). The receptor set was obtained from a woman in her fifties or sixties with acute COVID-19.

The chain employs TRBV7-6 and TRBJ1-1; TRBD1 aligns across 8 bases. The CDR3 contains 15 residues. V lost 5 bases and J lost 1; bases outside the gene matches: 6. Germline CDR1 SGHVS, CDR2 FNYEAQ. The CDR3 spells CASSPGQGRNTEAFF. For the CDR3, the DNA is TGTGCCAGCAGCCCCGGACAGGGAAGGAACACTGAAGCTTTCTTT.

The V and J genes are TRBV5-5 and TRBJ2-2, with D maybe TRBD1 (5 bases). CDR1 is SGHKS, CDR2 YYEKEE, per germline (reference sequence). Trimming took 10 bases from V and 6 from J, leaving 13 bases between them. The CDR3 covers 12 residues. DNA of the CDR3: TGTGCCGGATCTGACAGACCCGGGGAGCTGTTTTTT. Amino acid sequence: CAGSDRPGELFF.

The count of this clone is one. The CDR3 DNA sequence: TGTGCCAGCAGCCCAGACTCGGAGACCCAGTACTTC. Its protein product is CASSPDSETQYF. The rearrangement links TRBV11-3 to TRBJ2-5, with D uncertain. Germline CDR1 and CDR2: SGHNT and YENEEA. V lost 5 bases and J lost 5, with 9 bases in between. The CDR3 sequence is 12 residues long.

The rearrangement joins TRBV5-1 to TRBJ1-2; D is perhaps TRBD1 (6 bases). V was cut by 0 bases and J by 8 bases, with 14 bases left in between. The CDR3 runs 14 residues. The germline V gene has CDR1 SGHRS and CDR2 YFSETQ. The chain's CDR3 is CASSLGHREGGYTF. CDR3 DNA: TGCGCCAGCAGCTTGGGGCACAGGGAAGGAGGCTACACCTTC.

The rearrangement links TRBV3-1 (or the pseudogene TRBV3-2) to TRBJ2-1; the match to TRBD2 covers 14 bases. V shed 0 bases, J shed 4 bases, and the junction held 2 bases outside the gene matches. The CDR3 has 17 residues. CDR1 is LGHDT, CDR2 YNNKEL, per germline (reference sequence). For the CDR3, the DNA is TGTGCCAGCAGCCAAGAGACTAGCGGGAGGGTATACAATGAGCAGTTCTTC. Protein sequence: CASSQETSGRVYNEQFF.

This chain links TRBV9 with TRBJ1-2, with TRBD1 as a possible D gene (5 bases). The CDR3 runs to 17 residues. V was pared by 5 bases and J by 2 bases, with 22 bases between. Germline loops: CDR1 SGDLS, CDR2 YYNGEE. This chain's CDR3 is CASSVNLQATVNYGYTF. The CDR3 region has the DNA TGTGCCAGCAGTGTAAACCTACAGGCCACCGTAAACTATGGCTACACCTTC.

The chain uses TRBV29-1 and TRBJ1-1; D gene uncertain. The CDR3 has 14 residues. The germline V gene has CDR1 SQVTM and CDR2 ANQGSEA. Trimming removed 0 bases from V and 4 bases from J, with 12 bases in between. The CDR3 sequence: CSVEDPGGSTEAFF. Here the CDR3 DNA reads TGCAGCGTTGAAGACCCGGGAGGGAGCACTGAAGCTTTCTTT. The complete variable domain, with remaining parts taken from reference TRBV29-1 and TRBJ1-1, reads SAVISQKPSRDICQRGTSLTIQCQVDSQVTMMFWYRQQPGQSLTLIATANQGSEATYESGFVIDKFPISRPNLTFSTLTVSNMSPEDSSIYLCSVEDPGGSTEAFFGQGTRLTVV.

This clone is categorized as medium-sized. The chain employs TRBV21-1 and TRBJ2-3; TRBD2 is taken as the D call from the table, unchecked against the DNA. TRBV21-1 is termed a pseudogene. CDR3 length: 16 amino acids. The CDR3, as DNA: TGTGCCAGCAGCAAACTTGAGCGGGAGATCTCTGATACGCAGTATTTT. This sequence encodes CASSKLEREISDTQYF.

This chain links TRBV7-2 with TRBJ2-3; D not certain. V was pared by 0 bases and J by 2 bases, with 6 bases between. CDR3 length: 14 amino acids. CDR1 and CDR2 (germline): SGHTA, FQGNSA. CDR3 DNA sequence: TGTGCCAGCAGCTTAGCGTACAACACAGATACGCAGTATTTT. Amino acids: CASSLAYNTDTQYF.

The chain combines TRBV28 with TRBJ1-2; 8 positions agree with TRBD1. Germline-derived CDR1 and CDR2 are MDHEN and SYDVKM. The CDR3 spans 13 residues. Trimming removed 5 bases from V and 7 bases from J; junction bases left unmatched: 6. The CDR3 is CASSPHRGGGYTF. In DNA form, the CDR3 reads TGTGCCAGCAGTCCCCACAGGGGGGGTGGCTACACCTTC.

V usage is TRBV19 and J usage is TRBJ2-7, with a tentative D call TRBD1 (5 bases). This CDR3 is 14 amino acids long. Germline lookup yields CDR1 LNHDA and CDR2 SQIVND (reference sequence). The V end lost 6 bases, the J end lost 5 bases, and 17 bases lay between the germline ends. CDR3 DNA: TGTGCCAGTAGAAACAGGTTCCCAGGGCACGAGCAGTACTTC. Encoded protein: CASRNRFPGHEQYF.

CDR3 DNA: TGTGCCGGAGCGGGGAGCACAGATACGCAGTATTTT. Protein product: CAGAGSTDTQYF. This sequence joins TRBV6-5 and TRBJ2-3; 7 bases fit TRBD2. V was clipped by 11 bases and J by 0 bases; unmatched bases: 2. Germline assignment: CDR1 MNHEY and CDR2 SVGAGI. This CDR3 has 12 residues.

J is TRBJ2-5 and V is TRBV9; TRBD2 matches 7 bases. Germline assignment: CDR1 SGDLS and CDR2 YYNGEE. V trimming: 4 bases; J trimming: 1 base; junction bases outside the gene matches: 4. The CDR3 extends over 14 amino acids. The CDR3 nucleotides read TGTGCCAGCAGCTCCGGGACTACCCAAGAGACCCAGTACTTC. Translating it yields CASSSGTTQETQYF.

The chain employs TRBV5-5 and TRBJ2-5, with TRBD1 as a possible D gene (6 bases). The CDR3 contains 13 residues. The V gene lost 4 bases and the J gene lost 5 bases, with 12 bases spanning the gap. Germline V gene data show CDR1 as SGHKS and CDR2 as YYEKEE (reference sequence). As DNA, the CDR3 is TGTGCCAGCAGCCGCCAGGGGAAGGAGACCCAGTACTTC. Its protein is CASSRQGKETQYF.

The V and J genes are TRBV2 and TRBJ1-5, with 7 bases that match TRBD1. Germline V gene lookup returns CDR1 SNHLY and CDR2 FYNNEI. V gave up 3 bases and J gave up 6 bases; unmatched junction bases: 8. The CDR3 loop spans 15 amino acids. This CDR3 is CASSEQQGSGQPQHF. The CDR3, as DNA: TGTGCCAGCAGTGAGCAACAGGGGAGCGGTCAGCCCCAGCATTTT.

V gene TRBV6-1 combines with J gene TRBJ2-7; TRBD1 might be the D (6 bases). V shed 1 base and J shed 3 bases, with 10 bases lying between them. Germline CDR1 MNHNS, CDR2 SASEGT. There are 14 residues in the CDR3. The CDR3 protein is CASSEVGADYEQYF. The CDR3 DNA reads TGTGCCAGCAGTGAAGTGGGGGCCGACTACGAGCAGTACTTC.

The chain couples TRBV19 to TRBJ1-4; D is ambiguous. Germline lookup yields CDR1 LNHDA and CDR2 SQIVND (reference sequence). With 5 bases removed from V and 5 bases from J, the gap between germline ends came to 12 bases. This CDR3 is built from 14 residues. CDR3 amino acids: CASSEAFLNEKLFF. The CDR3 DNA follows: TGTGCCAGTAGTGAGGCGTTTTTGAATGAAAAACTGTTTTTT. Full variable domain (remainder filled in from reference TRBV19 and TRBJ1-4): DGGITQSPKYLFRKEGQNVTLSCEQNLNHDAMYWYRQDPGQGLRLIYYSQIVNDFQKGDIAEGYSVSREKKESFPLTVTSAQKNPTAFYLCASSEAFLNEKLFFGSGTQLSVL.

V usage is TRBV6-5 and J usage is TRBJ2-1; 7 bases are a match to TRBD2. CDR3 length equals 15 residues. Germline trimming cut 6 bases from V and 3 bases from J; bases unmatched to any gene: 8. Germline assignment: CDR1 MNHEY and CDR2 SVGAGI. CDR3 coding DNA: TGTGCCAGCAGGGAGGGGAGGGCAGGCTACAATGAGCAGTTCTTC. Its protein product is CASREGRAGYNEQFF.

This sequence joins TRBV2 and TRBJ1-5; 7 positions match TRBD1. This CDR3 has 15 residues. The germline gives CDR1 SNHLY, CDR2 FYNNEI. V dropped 1 base and J dropped 5; count of bases not matched to a gene: 5. The CDR3 reads CASSEGSTGDQPQHF. Written as DNA, the CDR3 is TGTGCCAGCAGTGAAGGTTCTACAGGGGATCAGCCCCAGCATTTT.

J is TRBJ1-2 and V is TRBV13, with 8 nucleotides matching TRBD1. Germline loops: CDR1 PRHDT, CDR2 FYEKMQ (reference sequence). There are 14 residues in the CDR3. J gave up 3 bases and V 0 bases, and 0 bases lay outside the gene matches. The CDR3 DNA follows: TGTGCCAGCAGCTTAGGGACAGGGGACTATGGCTACACCTTC. Protein: CASSLGTGDYGYTF.

J is TRBJ2-3 and V is TRBV7-9; 12 positions agree with TRBD2. V shed 5 bases and J 5 bases; nucleotides not matched to a gene: 11. Germline values: CDR1 SEHNR, CDR2 FQNEAQ (reference sequence). The CDR3 spans 17 residues. CDR3 in DNA: TGTGCCAGCAGCCCAGAAGCGACTAGCGGGAGTGGAGATACGCAGTATTTT. Translation gives CASSPEATSGSGDTQYF.

CDR3 in amino acids: CASSQELVSYEQYF. The DNA for the CDR3 is TGTGCCAGCAGCCAAGAACTAGTATCCTACGAGCAGTACTTC. J is TRBJ2-7 and V is TRBV4-2; possible D gene TRBD2, 5 bases. Germline-derived CDR1 and CDR2 are LGHNA and YNFKEQ. The ends were cut back, 0 bases at V and 1 base at J, with 7 bases in the middle. The CDR3 has 14 residues.

This clone showed up many times. The CDR3 coding sequence is TGTGCCAGCAGTGAGGACTCCTCGGGTGAGCAGTTCTTC. As protein: CASSEDSSGEQFF. The rearrangement uses TRBV2 and TRBJ2-1; D might be TRBD2 (5 bases). The CDR3 is 13 amino acids. V lost 3 bases to trimming and J lost 9 bases, with 12 bases between them. The germline V gene encodes CDR1 SNHLY and CDR2 FYNNEI.

This clone was observed a few times. The chain couples TRBV27 to TRBJ2-7; D perhaps matches TRBD1 (5 bases). The CDR3 spans 12 residues. Trimming left V 3 bases short and J 3 bases short, with 6 bases between. Germline V gives CDR1 MNHEY, CDR2 SMNVEV (reference sequence). CDR3 nucleotides: TGTGCCAGCAGTTTGACAGACTACGAGCAGTACTTC. Protein: CASSLTDYEQYF.

The CDR3 loop reads CASTPSESGGYTF. DNA for the CDR3: TGTGCCAGCACCCCGTCCGAGTCGGGAGGCTACACCTTC. The V gene is TRBV6-5, the J gene TRBJ1-2; no clear D. Germline values: CDR1 MNHEY, CDR2 SVGAGI. The germline V and J ends were trimmed by 7 bases and 8 bases, with 17 bases remaining between them. The CDR3 totals 13 residues.

The rearrangement uses TRBV12-3 or TRBV12-4 and TRBJ2-7; 7 bases match TRBD1. This CDR3 has 13 amino acids. Trimming removed 7 bases from V and 1 base from J; junction bases left unmatched: 4. The DNA for the CDR3 is TGTGCCAGCACTCTACAGGGGTCCTACGAGCAGTACTTC. The encoded protein is CASTLQGSYEQYF.

This chain joins TRBV21-1 and TRBJ2-5; TRBD2 is the table's D call and was not checked against the DNA. TRBV21-1 is marked as a pseudogene. The CDR3 has 13 amino acids. As DNA, the CDR3 is TGTGCCAGCAGCACGGGAACTAGGGCGACCCAGTACTTC. Residues: CASSTGTRATQYF.

The chain couples TRBV5-1 to TRBJ2-5, with D perhaps matching TRBD1 (6 bases). Per germline, CDR1 SGHRS and CDR2 YFSETQ. Trimming shortened V by 4 bases and J by 0 bases, and 19 bases separated the two germline ends. The CDR3 runs 17 residues. DNA of the CDR3: TGCGCCAGCAGCCCCCTAGTGGACAGCGCTTACCAAGAGACCCAGTACTTC. Translated: CASSPLVDSAYQETQYF.

This chain joins TRBV11-3 and TRBJ1-1; D is possibly TRBD1 (5 bases). This CDR3 has 13 amino acids. Trimming pared 8 bases from V and 0 bases from J, leaving 10 bases between. Germline V gives CDR1 SGHNT, CDR2 YENEEA. CDR3 protein: CASGTQVNTEAFF. CDR3 sequence (DNA): TGTGCCAGCGGTACACAGGTGAACACTGAAGCTTTCTTT.

This clone was seen only once. V gene TRBV6-6 combines with J gene TRBJ1-2, with a weak D call TRBD1 (6 bases). With 0 bases removed from V and 0 bases from J, the gap between germline ends came to 8 bases. The CDR3 sequence is 15 residues long. Germline CDR1 MNHNY, CDR2 SVGAGI (reference sequence). CDR3 DNA: TGTGCCAGCAGTTACTCGGGGGCCACTAACTATGGCTACACCTTC. As protein: CASSYSGATNYGYTF.

The chain has TRBV28 and TRBJ2-3; weak D call: TRBD2 (6 bases). Germline V gene lookup returns CDR1 MDHEN and CDR2 SYDVKM. The length of the CDR3 is 16 residues. V lost 10 bases and J lost 2, with 22 bases in between. The CDR3 is CATYTPRGTHTDTQYF. The DNA for the CDR3 is TGTGCCACCTATACTCCACGCGGGACCCACACAGATACGCAGTATTTT.